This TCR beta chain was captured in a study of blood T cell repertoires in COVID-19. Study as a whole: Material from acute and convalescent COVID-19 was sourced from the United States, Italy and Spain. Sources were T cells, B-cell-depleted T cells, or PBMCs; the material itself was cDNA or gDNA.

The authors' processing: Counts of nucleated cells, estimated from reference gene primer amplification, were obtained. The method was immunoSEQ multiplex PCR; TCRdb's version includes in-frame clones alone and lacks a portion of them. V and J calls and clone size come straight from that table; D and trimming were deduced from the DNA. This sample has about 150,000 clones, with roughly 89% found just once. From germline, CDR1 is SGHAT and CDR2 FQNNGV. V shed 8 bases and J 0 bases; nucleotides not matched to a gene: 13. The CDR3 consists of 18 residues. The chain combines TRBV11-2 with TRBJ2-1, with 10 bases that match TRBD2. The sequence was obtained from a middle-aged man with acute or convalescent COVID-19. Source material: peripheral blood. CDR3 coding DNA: TGTGCCAGCGGGACTTCTAGCGGGGGTTCTCGCTCCTACAATGAGCAGTTCTTC. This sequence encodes CASGTSSGGSRSYNEQFF.